This TCR beta chain was sequenced for a study of CD8 T cells in Susac syndrome. Peripheral blood CD8+ and CD4+ T cells were profiled by TCR beta sequencing. Random hexamers served to reverse transcribe roughly 0.45 to 1 ug RNA. immunoSEQ multiplex PCR amplified TCR beta CDR3 across 54 Vbeta, 13 Jbeta. TCRdb ran MiXCR on the immunoSEQ multiplex PCR reads and lists one entry per CDR3 protein. The sample shows around 170,000 distinct CDR3 sequences, roughly 94% of them seen only once. Source material: CD8+ T cells from PBMCs. The source is a human donor with Susac syndrome.

The chain's CDR3 is CASSPRDKETQYF. DNA for the CDR3: TGTGCCAGTAGTCCCCGGGACAAGGAGACCCAGTACTTC. The J gene is TRBJ2-5, the V gene TRBV19; TRBD1 might be the D (6 bases). The CDR3 is 13 residues long. Germline loops: CDR1 LNHDA, CDR2 SQIVND (reference sequence). Trimming removed 5 bases at V and 5 bases at J, with 12 bases between.